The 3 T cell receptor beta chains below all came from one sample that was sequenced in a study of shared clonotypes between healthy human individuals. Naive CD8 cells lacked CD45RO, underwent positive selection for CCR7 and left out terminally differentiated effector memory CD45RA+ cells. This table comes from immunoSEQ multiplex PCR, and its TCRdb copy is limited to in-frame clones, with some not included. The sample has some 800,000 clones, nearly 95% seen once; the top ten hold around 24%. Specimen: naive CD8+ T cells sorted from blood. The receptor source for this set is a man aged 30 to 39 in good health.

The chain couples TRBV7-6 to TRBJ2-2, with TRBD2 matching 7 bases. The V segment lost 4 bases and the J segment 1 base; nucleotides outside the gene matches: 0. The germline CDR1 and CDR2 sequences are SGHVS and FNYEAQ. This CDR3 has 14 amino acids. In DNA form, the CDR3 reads TGTGCCAGCAGCTCTAGCGGGAACACCGGGGAGCTGTTTTTT. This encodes CASSSSGNTGELFF.

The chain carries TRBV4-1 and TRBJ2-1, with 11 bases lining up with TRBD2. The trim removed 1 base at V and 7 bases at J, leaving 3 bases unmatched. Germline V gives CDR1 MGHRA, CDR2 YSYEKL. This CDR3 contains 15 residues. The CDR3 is CASSQVAGGWNEQFF. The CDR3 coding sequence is TGCGCCAGCAGCCAAGTAGCGGGAGGGTGGAATGAGCAGTTCTTC.

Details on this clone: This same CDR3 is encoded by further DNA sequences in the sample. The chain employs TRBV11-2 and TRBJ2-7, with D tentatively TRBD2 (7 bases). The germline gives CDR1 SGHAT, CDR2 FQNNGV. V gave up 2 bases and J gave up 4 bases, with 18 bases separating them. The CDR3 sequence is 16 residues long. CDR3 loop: CASSLNLGGQLYEQYF. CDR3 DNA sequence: TGTGCCAGCAGCTTAAATCTGGGGGGGCAGTTGTACGAGCAGTACTTC.